These 22 T cell receptor beta chains originate from one sample sequenced in a study of technical replicates of blood from a handful of donors. Repertoires were generated with immunoSEQ multiplex PCR, while TCRdb's copy carries only in-frame clones and drops some. The sample carries tens of thousands of clones, around 94% recorded once. The sequenced material came from T cells isolated from PBMCs. The receptors shown here come from a human donor in good health.

The chain couples TRBV5-1 to TRBJ2-3, with 8 bases lining up with TRBD1. CDR3 length equals 21 residues. Germline V gene lookup returns CDR1 SGHRS and CDR2 YFSETQ. The junction had 20 bases not matched to a gene; V was cut back by 0 bases and J by 2 bases. CDR3 coding DNA: TGCGCCAGCAGCTTGGTCGGGACAGGTGATATTCCTCGACCCTACACAGATACGCAGTATTTT. It yields the protein CASSLVGTGDIPRPYTDTQYF.

The genes are TRBV4-1 and TRBJ2-2; TRBD1 aligns across 8 bases. The CDR3 runs to 15 residues. J was trimmed by 3 bases and V by 4 bases; bases with no gene match: 4. Germline-derived CDR1 and CDR2 are MGHRA and YSYEKL. CDR3 sequence reads: CASSPRGPDTGELFF. CDR3 nucleotides: TGCGCCAGCAGCCCCAGGGGGCCGGACACCGGGGAGCTGTTTTTT.

The CDR3 reads CASSVGPGDTSETQYF. The CDR3 DNA reads as TGTGCCAGCAGCGTAGGACCAGGGGATACAAGTGAGACCCAGTACTTC. V is TRBV9 and J is TRBJ2-5; maybe TRBD1 (6 bases). The V gene's germline CDR1 is SGDLS and CDR2 YYNGEE. The germline V and J ends were trimmed by 0 bases and 5 bases, with 17 bases remaining between them. The CDR3 covers 16 residues.

This chain links TRBV6-1 with TRBJ2-1, with 7 bases identical to TRBD2. This CDR3 spans 17 amino acids. In germline, CDR1 is MNHNS, CDR2 SASEGT. V was clipped by 2 bases and J by 5 bases; unmatched bases: 12. The CDR3 reads CASSENLGGPIDNEQFF. The CDR3 DNA is TGTGCCAGCAGTGAAAACTTGGGAGGGCCCATAGACAATGAGCAGTTCTTC.

The CDR3 protein is CASSRPTTGLYEQYF. The CDR3, as DNA: TGTGCCAGCAGTCGACCCACGACCGGACTCTACGAGCAGTACTTC. The V call is TRBV27, the J call TRBJ2-7; possibly TRBD2 for D (5 bases). The length of the CDR3 is 15 residues. V was pared by 5 bases and J by 3 bases, with 17 bases between. Looked up from germline, CDR1 is MNHEY and CDR2 is SMNVEV (reference sequence).

This clone was counted a single time. The rearrangement links TRBV5-5 to TRBJ1-1; D call uncertain. Trimming left V 2 bases short and J 5 bases short, with 13 bases between. Germline V CDR1 and CDR2: SGHKS, YYEKEE (reference sequence). The CDR3 is 14 residues long. Here the CDR3 DNA reads TGTGCCAGCAGCTTCCGGGTTCAGAGTACTGAAGCTTTCTTT. Encoded protein: CASSFRVQSTEAFF. The variable domain in full, with the rest retrieved from reference TRBV5-5 and TRBJ1-1, is DAGVTQSPTHLIKTRGQQVTLRCSPISGHKSVSWYQQVLGQGPQFIFQYYEKEERGRGNFPDRFSARQFPNYSSELNVNALLLGDSALYLCASSFRVQSTEAFFGQGTRLTVV.

The chain links TRBV2 to TRBJ2-5; 8 bases agree with TRBD2. Germline V gene lookup returns CDR1 SNHLY and CDR2 FYNNEI. The CDR3 contains 17 residues. Losses at the gene ends were 4 bases for V and 1 base for J; bases not matched to a gene: 11. The CDR3 region is CASSVGNLAGPQETQYF. The CDR3 nucleotides read TGTGCCAGCAGTGTGGGGAACCTAGCGGGCCCCCAAGAGACCCAGTACTTC.

This sequence joins TRBV7-9 and TRBJ1-1; D might be TRBD1 (6 bases). V was pared by 3 bases and J by 1 base, with 12 bases between. CDR3 length: 15 amino acids. Germline CDR1 SEHNR, CDR2 FQNEAQ (reference sequence). CDR3 region: CASSFLQGRNTEAFF. As DNA, the CDR3 is TGTGCCAGCAGCTTCTTACAGGGACGGAACACTGAAGCTTTCTTT. The variable domain in full, completed from reference TRBV7-9 and TRBJ1-1, reads DTGVSQNPRHKITKRGQNVTFRCDPISEHNRLYWYRQTLGQGPEFLTYFQNEAQLEKSRLLSDRFSAERPKGSFSTLEIQRTEQGDSAMYLCASSFLQGRNTEAFFGQGTRLTVV.

This chain joins TRBV5-4 and TRBJ2-7; 8 nucleotides agree with TRBD2. CDR3 length: 18 amino acids. Trimming removed 0 bases from V and 3 bases from J; junction bases left unmatched: 14. CDR1 is SGHNT and CDR2 is YYREEE in the germline V gene (reference sequence). The CDR3 spells CASSLGGLGGRRDYEQYF. The CDR3 region has the DNA TGTGCCAGCAGCTTGGGTGGTCTCGGCGGGAGGAGGGACTACGAGCAGTACTTC.

The V gene is TRBV27, the J gene TRBJ1-4; perhaps TRBD1 as D (6 bases). The V end lost 3 bases, the J end lost 0 bases, and 11 bases lay between the germline ends. This CDR3 comprises 16 residues. CDR1 and CDR2 (germline): MNHEY, SMNVEV (reference sequence). The CDR3: CASSLRGGATNEKLFF. The CDR3 nucleotides read TGTGCCAGCAGTTTGAGAGGGGGAGCAACTAATGAAAAACTGTTTTTT.

The chain joins TRBV9 to TRBJ2-6; the D gene is possibly TRBD2 (6 bases). In germline, CDR1 is SGDLS, CDR2 YYNGEE. CDR3 length: 15 amino acids. Trimming left V 4 bases short and J 4 bases short, with 12 bases between. The CDR3 DNA reads as TGTGCCAGCAGCCCCGCGGGATCCGGGGCCAACGTCCTGACTTTC. Protein: CASSPAGSGANVLTF.

This clone is a singleton in its sample. This chain links TRBV5-1 with TRBJ2-3; 9 nucleotides match TRBD1. Germline V lookup: CDR1 SGHRS, CDR2 YFSETQ. The V gene end was trimmed by 4 bases and the J gene end by 4 bases; junction bases not matched to a gene: 4. This CDR3 comprises 14 residues. CDR3 residues: CASSPGQGSDTQYF. The CDR3 bases are TGCGCCAGCAGCCCGGGACAGGGATCAGATACGCAGTATTTT.

The chain is built from TRBV7-6 and TRBJ2-4; 7 positions agree with TRBD2. The germline V gene has CDR1 SGHVS and CDR2 FNYEAQ. With V trimmed by 1 base and J by 7 bases, 13 bases remained unmatched. This CDR3 is built from 17 residues. The CDR3 DNA is TGTGCCAGCAGCTTAGAGGCTAGCGGCGGTGCCCTGAACATTCAGTACTTC. Its protein product is CASSLEASGGALNIQYF. Together with reference TRBV7-6 and TRBJ2-4, the CDR3 gives the full variable domain: GAGVSQSPRYKVTKRGQDVALRCDPISGHVSLYWYRQALGQGPEFLTYFNYEAQQDKSGLPNDRFSAERPEGSISTLTIQRTEQRDSAMYRCASSLEASGGALNIQYFGAGTRLSVL.

The chain couples TRBV6-4 to TRBJ2-1; perhaps TRBD2 as D (5 bases). This CDR3 comprises 14 residues. Trimming pared 6 bases from V and 0 bases from J, leaving 9 bases between. From germline, CDR1 is MRHNA and CDR2 SNTAGT. CDR3 nucleotides: TGTGCCAGCAGAGCGGCGCACTCCTACAATGAGCAGTTCTTC. This encodes CASRAAHSYNEQFF.

CDR3 protein: CASSQTPGGQSNYGYTF. The CDR3 DNA sequence: TGCGCCAGCAGCCAAACCCCTGGGGGACAGTCTAACTATGGCTACACCTTC. This chain connects TRBV4-1 to TRBJ1-2, with TRBD1 matching over 7 bases. The CDR3 has 17 amino acids. V lost 2 bases to trimming and J lost 0 bases; unmatched junction nucleotides: 9. Per the germline V gene, CDR1 is MGHRA and CDR2 is YSYEKL.

This chain uses TRBV29-1 with TRBJ2-2; 11 nucleotides agree with TRBD2. Per the germline V gene, CDR1 is SQVTM and CDR2 is ANQGSEA. The V segment lost 7 bases and the J segment 6 bases; nucleotides outside the gene matches: 4. This CDR3 spans 13 amino acids. The CDR3 sequence is CSARLAGPGELFF. DNA of the CDR3: TGCAGCGCCCGACTAGCGGGACCCGGGGAGCTGTTTTTT.

Points on this clone: Other nucleotide sequences in the sample specify the same CDR3. The chain carries TRBV7-9 and TRBJ2-1; 14 bases align to TRBD2. This CDR3 contains 14 residues. The germline V gene encodes CDR1 SEHNR and CDR2 FQNEAQ (reference sequence). V shed 4 bases, J shed 8 bases, and the junction held 1 base outside the gene matches. The CDR3 sequence is CASSSGLAGDEQFF. For the CDR3, the DNA is TGTGCCAGCAGCTCGGGACTAGCGGGAGATGAGCAGTTCTTC.

This rearrangement joins TRBV7-9 to TRBJ1-5, with 7 nucleotides matching TRBD1. This CDR3 comprises 13 residues. CDR1 and CDR2 from the germline V gene are SEHNR and FQNEAQ (reference sequence). V dropped 3 bases and J dropped 5; count of bases not matched to a gene: 1. As DNA, the CDR3 is TGTGCCAGCAGCTTCACAGGGGATCAGCCCCAGCATTTT. It yields the protein CASSFTGDQPQHF.

The gene calls are TRBV19 and TRBJ1-5, with D uncertain. The CDR3 is 13 amino acids. Germline assignment: CDR1 LNHDA and CDR2 SQIVND (reference sequence). Trimming stripped 6 bases from V and 1 base from J, with 7 bases between. The CDR3 protein is CASRSLSNQPQHF. CDR3 coding DNA: TGTGCCAGTAGGTCCTTGAGCAATCAGCCCCAGCATTTT.

The chain is built from TRBV10-3 and TRBJ2-5, with TRBD1 matching over 8 bases. V dropped 1 base and J dropped 5; count of bases not matched to a gene: 9. CDR3 length: 16 amino acids. CDR1 is ENHRY and CDR2 is SYGVKD in the germline V gene. CDR3 sequence reads: CAISEFSQGVRETQYF. The CDR3 region has the DNA TGTGCCATCAGTGAGTTTTCACAGGGGGTCAGGGAGACCCAGTACTTC.

The chain combines TRBV20-1 with TRBJ1-2; D is unresolved. CDR3 size: 11 residues. CDR1 is DFQATT, CDR2 SNEGSKA, per germline (reference sequence). The CDR3 loop reads CSTDTGYGYTF. As DNA, the CDR3 is TGCAGCACCGACACCGGCTATGGCTACACCTTC.

About this clone: At one end the junction does not follow the germline gene, possibly because of a read error. The chain recombines TRBV6-5 with TRBJ1-2; TRBD1 is a possible D gene (5 bases). The germline gives CDR1 MNHEY, CDR2 SVGAGI. The CDR3 is made up of 13 amino acids. The CDR3 protein is CASTPNGDRGTHF. The CDR3 DNA follows: TGTGCCAGCACCCCGAATGGGGATCGGGGGACCCACTTC.